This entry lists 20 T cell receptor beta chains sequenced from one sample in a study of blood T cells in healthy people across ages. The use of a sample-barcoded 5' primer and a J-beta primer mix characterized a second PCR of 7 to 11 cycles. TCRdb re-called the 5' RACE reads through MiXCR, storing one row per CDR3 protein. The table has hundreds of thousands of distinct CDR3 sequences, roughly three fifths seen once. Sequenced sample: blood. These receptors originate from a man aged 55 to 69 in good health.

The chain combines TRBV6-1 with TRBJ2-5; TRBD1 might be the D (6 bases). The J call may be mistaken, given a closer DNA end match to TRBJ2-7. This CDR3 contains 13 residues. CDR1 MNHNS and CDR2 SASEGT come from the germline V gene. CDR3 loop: CASTVQGTYEQYF. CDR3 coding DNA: TGTGCCAGCACCGTACAGGGTACCTACGAGCAGTACTTC.

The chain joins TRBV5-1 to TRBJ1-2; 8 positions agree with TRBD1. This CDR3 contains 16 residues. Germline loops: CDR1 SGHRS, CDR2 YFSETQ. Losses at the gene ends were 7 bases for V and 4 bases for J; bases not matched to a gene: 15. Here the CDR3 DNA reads TGCGCCAGCGCTACCCCGTCTTGGACAGGGACCTATGGCTACACCTTC. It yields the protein CASATPSWTGTYGYTF.

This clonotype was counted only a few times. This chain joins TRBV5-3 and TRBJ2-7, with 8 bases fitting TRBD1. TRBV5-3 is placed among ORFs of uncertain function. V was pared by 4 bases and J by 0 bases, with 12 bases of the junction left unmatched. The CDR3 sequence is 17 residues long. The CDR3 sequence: CARSPDLDRAYSYEQYF. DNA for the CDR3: TGTGCCAGAAGCCCTGACTTGGACAGGGCTTACTCCTACGAGCAGTACTTC.

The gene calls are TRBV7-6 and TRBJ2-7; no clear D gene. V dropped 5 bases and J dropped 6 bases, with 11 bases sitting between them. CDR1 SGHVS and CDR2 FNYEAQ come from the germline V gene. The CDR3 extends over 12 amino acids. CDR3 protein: CASSPGGPEQYF. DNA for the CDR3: TGTGCCAGCAGCCCCGGTGGGCCCGAGCAGTACTTC.

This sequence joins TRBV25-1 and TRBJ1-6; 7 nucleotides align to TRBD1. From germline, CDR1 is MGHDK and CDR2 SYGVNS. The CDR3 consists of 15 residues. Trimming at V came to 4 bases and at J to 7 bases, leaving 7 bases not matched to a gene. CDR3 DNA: TGTGCCAGCAGTGCCCAAGGGGGCCAGAATTCACCCCTCCACTTT. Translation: CASSAQGGQNSPLHF.

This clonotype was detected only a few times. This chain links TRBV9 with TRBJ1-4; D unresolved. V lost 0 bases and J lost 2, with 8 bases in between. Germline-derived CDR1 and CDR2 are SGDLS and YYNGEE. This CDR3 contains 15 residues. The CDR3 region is CASSVGVWTNEKLFF. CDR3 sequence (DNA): TGTGCCAGCAGCGTAGGGGTTTGGACTAATGAAAAACTGTTTTTT.

The CDR3 spells CAIRTRADQPQHF. The CDR3 DNA reads as TGTGCCATCAGGACAAGGGCCGATCAGCCCCAGCATTTT. The chain has TRBV10-3 and TRBJ1-5; D not certain. CDR3 length: 13 residues. Germline CDR1 ENHRY, CDR2 SYGVKD. V was shortened by 6 bases and J by 5 bases, with 11 bases between the two germline ends.

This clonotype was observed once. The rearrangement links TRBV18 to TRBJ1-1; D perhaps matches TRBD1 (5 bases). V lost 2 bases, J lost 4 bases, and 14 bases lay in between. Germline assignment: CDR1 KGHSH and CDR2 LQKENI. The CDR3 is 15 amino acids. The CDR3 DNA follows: TGTGCCAGCTCACCAGCTCAAGTGAGGGGCACTGAAGCTTTCTTT. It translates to CASSPAQVRGTEAFF.

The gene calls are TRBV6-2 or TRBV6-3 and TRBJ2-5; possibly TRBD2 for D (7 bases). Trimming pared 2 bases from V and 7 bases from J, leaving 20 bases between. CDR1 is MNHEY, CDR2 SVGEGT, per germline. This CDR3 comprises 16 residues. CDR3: CASSYRSRGGPGTQYF. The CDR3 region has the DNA TGTGCCAGCAGTTACCGATCTAGGGGGGGCCCAGGGACCCAGTACTTC.

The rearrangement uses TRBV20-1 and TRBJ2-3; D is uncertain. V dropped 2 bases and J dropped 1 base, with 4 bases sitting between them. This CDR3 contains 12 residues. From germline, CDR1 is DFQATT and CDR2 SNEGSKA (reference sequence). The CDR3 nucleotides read TGCAGTGCTAGACAGGGCACAGATACGCAGTATTTT. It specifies CSARQGTDTQYF.

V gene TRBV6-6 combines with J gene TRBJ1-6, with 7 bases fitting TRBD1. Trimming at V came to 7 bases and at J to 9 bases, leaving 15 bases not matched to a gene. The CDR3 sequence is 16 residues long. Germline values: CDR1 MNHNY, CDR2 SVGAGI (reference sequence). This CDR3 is CASTRRGTVYFSPLHF. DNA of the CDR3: TGTGCCAGCACCCGACGGGGGACAGTTTATTTTTCACCCCTCCACTTT.

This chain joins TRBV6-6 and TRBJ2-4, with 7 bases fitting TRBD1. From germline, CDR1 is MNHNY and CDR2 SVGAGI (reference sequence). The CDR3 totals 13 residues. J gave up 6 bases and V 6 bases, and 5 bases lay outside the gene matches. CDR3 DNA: TGTGCCAGCAGCCGGGGACAGCCAAACATTCAGTACTTC. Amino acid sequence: CASSRGQPNIQYF.

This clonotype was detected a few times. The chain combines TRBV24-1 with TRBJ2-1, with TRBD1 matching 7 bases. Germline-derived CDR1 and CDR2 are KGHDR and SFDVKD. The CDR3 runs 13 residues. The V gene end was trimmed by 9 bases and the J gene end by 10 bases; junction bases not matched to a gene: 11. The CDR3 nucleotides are TGTGCCACCGGAACAGGGGCCCTTCTGGAGCAGTTCTTC. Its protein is CATGTGALLEQFF.

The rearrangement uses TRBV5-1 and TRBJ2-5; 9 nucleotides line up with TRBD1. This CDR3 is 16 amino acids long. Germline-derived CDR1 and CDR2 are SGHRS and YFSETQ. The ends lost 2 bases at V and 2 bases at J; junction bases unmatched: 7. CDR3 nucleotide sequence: TGCGCCAGCAGCTTTACGGGACAGGGAGCACAAGAGACCCAGTACTTC. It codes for CASSFTGQGAQETQYF. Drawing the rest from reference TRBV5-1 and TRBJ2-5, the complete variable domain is KAGVTQTPRYLIKTRGQQVTLSCSPISGHRSVSWYQQTPGQGLQFLFEYFSETQRNKGNFPGRFSGRQFSNSRSEMNVSTLELGDSALYLCASSFTGQGAQETQYFGPGTRLLVL.

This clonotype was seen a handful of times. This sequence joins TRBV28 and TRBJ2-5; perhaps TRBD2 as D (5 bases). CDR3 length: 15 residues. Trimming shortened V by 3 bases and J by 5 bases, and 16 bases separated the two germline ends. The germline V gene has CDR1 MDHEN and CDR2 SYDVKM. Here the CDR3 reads CASSLVARRRETQYF. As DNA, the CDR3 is TGTGCCAGCAGTTTGGTGGCCCGGAGGCGGGAGACCCAGTACTTC.

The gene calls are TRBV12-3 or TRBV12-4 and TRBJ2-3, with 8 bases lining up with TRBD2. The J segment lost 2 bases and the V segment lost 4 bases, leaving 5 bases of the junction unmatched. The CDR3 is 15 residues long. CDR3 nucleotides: TGTGCCAGCAGTTCCCGCGGGGGGCCCACAGATACGCAGTATTTT. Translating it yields CASSSRGGPTDTQYF.

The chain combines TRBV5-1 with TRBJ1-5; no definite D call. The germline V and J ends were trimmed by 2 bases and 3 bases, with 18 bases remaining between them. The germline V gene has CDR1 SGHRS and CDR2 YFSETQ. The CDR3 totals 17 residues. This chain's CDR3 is CASSFRALEGNNQPQHF. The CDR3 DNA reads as TGCGCCAGCAGCTTTAGGGCGTTGGAGGGAAACAATCAGCCCCAGCATTTT. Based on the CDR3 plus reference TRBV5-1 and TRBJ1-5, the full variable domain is KAGVTQTPRYLIKTRGQQVTLSCSPISGHRSVSWYQQTPGQGLQFLFEYFSETQRNKGNFPGRFSGRQFSNSRSEMNVSTLELGDSALYLCASSFRALEGNNQPQHFGDGTRLSIL.

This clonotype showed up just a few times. The CDR3 nucleotides read TGCAGTGCTAGAGTCCGAGGCATTTACGGACATCCCACCTTC. Translation gives CSARVRGIYGHPTF. V and J are TRBV20-1 and TRBJ1-2; TRBD1 might be the D (5 bases). CDR1 is DFQATT and CDR2 is SNEGSKA in the germline V gene (reference sequence). The CDR3 length is 14 residues. Trimming stripped 1 base from V and 13 bases from J, with 22 bases between.

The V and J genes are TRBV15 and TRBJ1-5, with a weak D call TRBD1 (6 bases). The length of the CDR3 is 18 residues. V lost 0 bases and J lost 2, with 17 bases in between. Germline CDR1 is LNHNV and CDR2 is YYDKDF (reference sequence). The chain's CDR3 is CATSRDRGRRGGNQPQHF. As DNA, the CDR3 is TGTGCCACCAGCAGAGACAGGGGACGTCGAGGCGGCAATCAGCCCCAGCATTTT.

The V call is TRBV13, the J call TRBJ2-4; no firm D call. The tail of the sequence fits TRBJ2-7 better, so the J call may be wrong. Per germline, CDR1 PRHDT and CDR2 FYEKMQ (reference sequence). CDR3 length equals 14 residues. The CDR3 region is CASSHRRQTYEQYF. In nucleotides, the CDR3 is TGTGCCAGCAGCCACCGAAGACAAACCTACGAGCAGTACTTC.